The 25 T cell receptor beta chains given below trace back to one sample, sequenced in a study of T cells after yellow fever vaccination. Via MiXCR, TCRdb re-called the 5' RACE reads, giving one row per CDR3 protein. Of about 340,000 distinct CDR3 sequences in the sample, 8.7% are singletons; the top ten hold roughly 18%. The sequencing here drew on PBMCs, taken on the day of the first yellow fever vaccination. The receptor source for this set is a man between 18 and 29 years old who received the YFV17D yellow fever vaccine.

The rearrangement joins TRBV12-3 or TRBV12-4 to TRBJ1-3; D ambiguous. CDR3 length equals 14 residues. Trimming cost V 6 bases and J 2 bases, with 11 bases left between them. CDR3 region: CASRTLGAGNTIYF. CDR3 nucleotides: TGTGCCAGCAGAACCCTCGGGGCTGGAAACACCATATATTTT.

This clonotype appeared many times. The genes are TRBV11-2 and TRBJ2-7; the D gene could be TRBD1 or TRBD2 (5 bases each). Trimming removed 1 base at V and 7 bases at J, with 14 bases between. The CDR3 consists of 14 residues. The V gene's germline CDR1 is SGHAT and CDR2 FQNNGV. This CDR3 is CASSLVRGPWEQYF. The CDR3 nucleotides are TGTGCCAGCAGCTTAGTACGGGGCCCCTGGGAGCAGTACTTC.

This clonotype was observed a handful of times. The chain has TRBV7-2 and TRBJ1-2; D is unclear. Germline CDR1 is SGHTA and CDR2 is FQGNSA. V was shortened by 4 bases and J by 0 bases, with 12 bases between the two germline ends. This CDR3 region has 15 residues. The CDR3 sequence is CASSYKTYPNYGYTF. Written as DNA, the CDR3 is TGTGCCAGCAGCTATAAGACATACCCTAACTATGGCTACACCTTC. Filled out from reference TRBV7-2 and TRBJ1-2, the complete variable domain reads GAGVSQSPSNKVTEKGKDVELRCDPISGHTALYWYRQSLGQGLEFLIYFQGNSAPDKSGLPSDRFSAERTGGSVSTLTIQRTQQEDSAVYLCASSYKTYPNYGYTFGSGTRLTVV.

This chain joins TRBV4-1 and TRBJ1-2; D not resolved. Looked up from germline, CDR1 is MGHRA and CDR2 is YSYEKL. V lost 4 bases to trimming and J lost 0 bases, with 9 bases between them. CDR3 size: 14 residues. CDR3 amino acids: CASSLRTTNYGYTF. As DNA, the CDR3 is TGCGCCAGCAGCCTAAGGACGACTAACTATGGCTACACCTTC.

CDR3 coding DNA: TGTGCCAGTAAGCGGGACAGCGGGTATTCACCCCTCCACTTT. This encodes CASKRDSGYSPLHF. The genes are TRBV19 and TRBJ1-6; TRBD1 matches 7 bases. J lost 8 bases, V lost 7 bases, and 8 bases had no gene match. The germline V gene has CDR1 LNHDA and CDR2 SQIVND (reference sequence). CDR3 length: 14 amino acids.

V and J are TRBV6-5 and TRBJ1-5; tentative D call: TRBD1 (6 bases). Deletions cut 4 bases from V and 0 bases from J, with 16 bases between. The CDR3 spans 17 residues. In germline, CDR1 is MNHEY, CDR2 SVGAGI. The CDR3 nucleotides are TGTGCCAGCAGTTCTACAGGGATGGTCTTTAGCAATCAGCCCCAGCATTTT. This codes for CASSSTGMVFSNQPQHF.

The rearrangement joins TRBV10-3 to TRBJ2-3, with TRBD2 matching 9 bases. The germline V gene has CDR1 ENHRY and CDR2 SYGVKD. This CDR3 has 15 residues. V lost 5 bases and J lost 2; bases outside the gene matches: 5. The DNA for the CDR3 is TGTGCCATCAGTCCAAGCGGGGGGCACACAGATACGCAGTATTTT. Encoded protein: CAISPSGGHTDTQYF.

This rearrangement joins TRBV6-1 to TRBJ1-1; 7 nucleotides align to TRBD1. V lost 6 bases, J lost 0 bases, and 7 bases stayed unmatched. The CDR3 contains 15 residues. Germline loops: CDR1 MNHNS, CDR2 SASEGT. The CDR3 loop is CASSRGVTMNTEAFF. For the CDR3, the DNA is TGTGCCAGCAGCAGGGGGGTCACCATGAACACTGAAGCTTTCTTT.

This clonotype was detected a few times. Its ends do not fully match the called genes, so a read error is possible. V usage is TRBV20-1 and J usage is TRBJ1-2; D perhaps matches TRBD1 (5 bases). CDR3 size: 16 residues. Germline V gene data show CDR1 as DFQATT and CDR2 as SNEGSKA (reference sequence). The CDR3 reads CCARPLKFQGIYGYTF. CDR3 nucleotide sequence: TGCTGTGCTAGACCCCTTAAATTCCAGGGAATCTATGGCTACACCTTC.

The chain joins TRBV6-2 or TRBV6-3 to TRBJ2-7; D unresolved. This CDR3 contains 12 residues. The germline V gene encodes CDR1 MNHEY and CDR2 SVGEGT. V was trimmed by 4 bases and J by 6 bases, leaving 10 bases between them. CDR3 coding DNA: TGTGCCAGCAGTTTATATATGGGCGAGCAGTACGTC. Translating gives CASSLYMGEQYV.

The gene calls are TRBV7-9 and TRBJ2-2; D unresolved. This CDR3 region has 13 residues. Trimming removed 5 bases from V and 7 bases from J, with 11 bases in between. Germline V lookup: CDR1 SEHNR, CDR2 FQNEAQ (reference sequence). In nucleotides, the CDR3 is TGTGCCAGCAGCCTAGACGGTGTCGGGGAGCTGTTTTTT. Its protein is CASSLDGVGELFF.

DNA for the CDR3: TGTGCCAGCAGTCCTAGGGGAAGCTCCTACGAGCAGTACGTC. This codes for CASSPRGSSYEQYV. V gene TRBV6-2 or TRBV6-3 combines with J gene TRBJ2-7; possible D gene TRBD1, 5 bases. The V gene lost 5 bases and the J gene lost 0 bases, with 11 bases spanning the gap. The CDR3 covers 14 residues. Germline loops: CDR1 MNHEY, CDR2 SVGEGT.

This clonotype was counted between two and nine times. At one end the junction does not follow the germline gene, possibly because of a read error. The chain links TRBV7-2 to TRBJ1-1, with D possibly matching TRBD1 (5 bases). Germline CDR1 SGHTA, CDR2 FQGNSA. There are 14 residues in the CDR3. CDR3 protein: CASCLGGWFTEAFF. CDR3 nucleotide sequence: TGTGCCAGCTGCTTGGGGGGATGGTTTACTGAAGCTTTCTTT.

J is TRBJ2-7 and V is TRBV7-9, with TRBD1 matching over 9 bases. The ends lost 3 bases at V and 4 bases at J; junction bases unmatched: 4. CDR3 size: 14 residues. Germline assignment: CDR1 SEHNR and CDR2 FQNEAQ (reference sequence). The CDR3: CASSLGTGNYEQYF. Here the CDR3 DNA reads TGTGCCAGCAGCTTGGGGACAGGGAATTACGAGCAGTACTTC.

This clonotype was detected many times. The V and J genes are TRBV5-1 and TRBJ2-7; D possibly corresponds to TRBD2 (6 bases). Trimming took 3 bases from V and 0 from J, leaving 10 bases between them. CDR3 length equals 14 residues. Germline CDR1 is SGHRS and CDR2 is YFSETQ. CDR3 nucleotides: TGCGCCAGCAGCTGGGGGGTCAGCTCCTACGAGCAGTACTTC. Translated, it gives CASSWGVSSYEQYF.

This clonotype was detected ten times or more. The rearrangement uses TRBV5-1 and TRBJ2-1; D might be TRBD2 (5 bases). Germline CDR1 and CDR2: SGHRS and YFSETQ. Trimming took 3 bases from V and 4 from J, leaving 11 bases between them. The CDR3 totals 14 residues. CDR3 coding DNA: TGCGCCAGCAGCTGGCTTGAGGGTTACAATGAGCAGTTCTTC. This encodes CASSWLEGYNEQFF. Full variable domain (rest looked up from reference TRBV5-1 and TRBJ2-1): KAGVTQTPRYLIKTRGQQVTLSCSPISGHRSVSWYQQTPGQGLQFLFEYFSETQRNKGNFPGRFSGRQFSNSRSEMNVSTLELGDSALYLCASSWLEGYNEQFFGPGTRLTVL.

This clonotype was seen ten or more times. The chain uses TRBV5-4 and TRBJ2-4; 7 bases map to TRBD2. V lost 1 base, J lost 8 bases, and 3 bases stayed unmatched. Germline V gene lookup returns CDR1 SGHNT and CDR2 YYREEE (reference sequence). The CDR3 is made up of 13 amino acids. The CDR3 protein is CASSLRGVDIQYF. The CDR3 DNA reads TGTGCCAGCAGCTTGCGGGGGGTGGACATTCAGTACTTC.

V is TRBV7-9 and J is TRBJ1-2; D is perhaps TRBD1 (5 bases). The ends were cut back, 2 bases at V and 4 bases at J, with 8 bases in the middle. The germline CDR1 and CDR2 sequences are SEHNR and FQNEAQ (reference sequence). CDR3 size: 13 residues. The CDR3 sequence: CASSLTGTYGYTF. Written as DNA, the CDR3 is TGTGCCAGCAGCTTAACCGGGACCTATGGCTACACCTTC.

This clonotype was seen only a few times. CDR3 residues: CASSGYGTASPYEQYV. For the CDR3, the DNA is TGTGCCAGCAGTGGCTACGGGACGGCCAGCCCCTACGAGCAGTACGTC. This chain links TRBV25-1 with TRBJ2-7; the D call may be TRBD1 or TRBD2 (5 bases each). CDR1 is MGHDK, CDR2 SYGVNS, per germline. V was shortened by 4 bases and J by 2 bases, with 18 bases between the two germline ends. This CDR3 is built from 16 residues.

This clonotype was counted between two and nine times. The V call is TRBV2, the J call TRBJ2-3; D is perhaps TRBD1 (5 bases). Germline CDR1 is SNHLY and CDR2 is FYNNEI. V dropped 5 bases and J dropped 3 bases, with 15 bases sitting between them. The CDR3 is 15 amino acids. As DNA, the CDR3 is TGTGCCAGCAGTTATCAGGGTACGGAGACAGATACGCAGTATTTT. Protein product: CASSYQGTETDTQYF.

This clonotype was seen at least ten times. The CDR3 sequence: CASSFFSGADGDTQYF. The DNA for the CDR3 is TGCGCCAGCAGCTTTTTCAGCGGGGCGGACGGAGATACGCAGTATTTT. The chain uses TRBV5-1 and TRBJ2-3; TRBD2 aligns across 7 bases. This CDR3 has 16 residues. V was clipped by 2 bases and J by 5 bases; unmatched bases: 11. Germline loops: CDR1 SGHRS, CDR2 YFSETQ.

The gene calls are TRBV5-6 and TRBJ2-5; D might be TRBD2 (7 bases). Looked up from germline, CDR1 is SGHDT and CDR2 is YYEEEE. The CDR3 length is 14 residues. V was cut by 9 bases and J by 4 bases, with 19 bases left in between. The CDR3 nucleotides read TGTGCCATGGGCCCCCGGGGGGCCGGAGAGACCCAGTACTTC. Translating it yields CAMGPRGAGETQYF.

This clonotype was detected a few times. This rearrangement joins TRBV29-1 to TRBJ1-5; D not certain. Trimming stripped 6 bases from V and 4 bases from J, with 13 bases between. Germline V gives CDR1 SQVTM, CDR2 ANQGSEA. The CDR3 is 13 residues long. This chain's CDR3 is CSVLPGPNQPQHF. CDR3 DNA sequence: TGCAGCGTCCTTCCCGGGCCTAATCAGCCCCAGCATTTT. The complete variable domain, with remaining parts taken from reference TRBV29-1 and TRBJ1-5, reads SAVISQKPSRDICQRGTSLTIQCQVDSQVTMMFWYRQQPGQSLTLIATANQGSEATYESGFVIDKFPISRPNLTFSTLTVSNMSPEDSSIYLCSVLPGPNQPQHFGDGTRLSIL.

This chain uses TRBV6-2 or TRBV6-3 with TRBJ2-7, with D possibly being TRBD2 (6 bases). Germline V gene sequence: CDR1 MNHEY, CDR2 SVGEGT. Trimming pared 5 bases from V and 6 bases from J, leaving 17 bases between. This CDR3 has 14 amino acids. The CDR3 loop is CASSGRALGGEQYV. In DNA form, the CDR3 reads TGTGCCAGCAGTGGGCGAGCCCTCGGGGGCGAGCAGTACGTC.

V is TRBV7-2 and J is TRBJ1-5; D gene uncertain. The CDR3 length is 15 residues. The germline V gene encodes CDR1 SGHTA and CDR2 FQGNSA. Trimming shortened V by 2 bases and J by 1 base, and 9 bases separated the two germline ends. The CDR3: CASSLIEDSNQPQHF. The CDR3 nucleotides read TGTGCCAGCAGCTTAATCGAGGACAGCAATCAGCCCCAGCATTTT.